Below, 13 T cell receptor beta chains from the same sample are listed, as sequenced in a study of T cell responses to AZD1222 COVID-19 vaccine. Profiling relied on immunoSEQ multiplex PCR, and the TCRdb table lists in-frame clones only, not all of them. The sample yields 75,000 to 100,000 clones, around 90% seen once. The sample in question was peripheral blood, obtained on day 0 of MenACWY control vaccination. The receptors here all came from an adult in good health.

The chain links TRBV6-5 to TRBJ1-6; D gene unclear. Trimming shortened V by 4 bases and J by 7 bases, and 5 bases separated the two germline ends. The CDR3 loop spans 12 amino acids. Germline-derived CDR1 and CDR2 are MNHEY and SVGAGI. In DNA, the CDR3 is TGTGCCAGCAGTTGGAGAAATTCACCCCTCCACTTT. This sequence encodes CASSWRNSPLHF.

V usage is TRBV30 and J usage is TRBJ1-1, with D maybe TRBD1 (5 bases). This CDR3 is 15 amino acids long. Trimming removed 2 bases at V and 0 bases at J, with 13 bases between. Germline CDR1 and CDR2: GTSNPN and SVGIG (reference sequence). The CDR3 DNA reads TGTGCCTGGAGTCGTAGGGGAGGGATGAACACTGAAGCTTTCTTT. Translated: CAWSRRGGMNTEAFF.

The gene calls are TRBV2 and TRBJ2-6, with D unclear. The germline CDR1 and CDR2 sequences are SNHLY and FYNNEI. The CDR3 sequence is 14 residues long. Trimming cost V 4 bases and J 0 bases, with 4 bases left between them. The chain's CDR3 is CASSGYSGANVLTF. The CDR3 DNA follows: TGTGCCAGCAGTGGGTACTCTGGGGCCAACGTCCTGACTTTC.

J is TRBJ1-1 and V is TRBV5-4, with a weak D call TRBD1 (5 bases). CDR3 length: 14 amino acids. Germline CDR1 is SGHNT and CDR2 is YYREEE (reference sequence). Trimming pared 10 bases from V and 0 bases from J, leaving 16 bases between. This chain's CDR3 is CACARGEVNTEAFF. The CDR3 DNA sequence: TGTGCCTGCGCGAGGGGCGAGGTGAACACTGAAGCTTTCTTT.

This clone was seen only a few times. The chain is built from TRBV5-4 and TRBJ1-6, with D maybe TRBD1 (6 bases). The CDR3 is 15 residues long. Trimming removed 3 bases from V and 10 bases from J, with 17 bases in between. CDR1 and CDR2 (germline): SGHNT, YYREEE (reference sequence). This chain's CDR3 is CASSSNRDFNSPLHF. The CDR3 DNA is TGTGCCAGCAGCTCTAACAGGGATTTTAACTCACCCCTCCACTTT.

The chain employs TRBV28 and TRBJ2-1; D possibly corresponds to TRBD2 (6 bases). The CDR3 has 13 amino acids. The germline V gene has CDR1 MDHEN and CDR2 SYDVKM. Trimming pared 2 bases from V and 7 bases from J, leaving 9 bases between. Here the CDR3 DNA reads TGTGCCAGCAGTTTAATCGGGGGAAATGAGCAGTTCTTC. This translates into CASSLIGGNEQFF.

This chain links TRBV5-8 with TRBJ1-2; 7 bases are a match to TRBD1. With 0 bases clipped from V and 3 bases from J, the junction kept 5 bases outside the gene matches. This CDR3 has 15 residues. Germline V gene lookup returns CDR1 SGHTS and CDR2 YDEGEE. The DNA of the CDR3 is TGTGCCAGCAGCTTGGTTTGGGACAGTGACTATGGCTACACCTTC. It translates to CASSLVWDSDYGYTF.

The J gene is TRBJ1-2, the V gene TRBV19, with 11 bases lining up with TRBD1. J gave up 2 bases and V 5 bases, and 7 bases lay outside the gene matches. Germline V gene sequence: CDR1 LNHDA, CDR2 SQIVND (reference sequence). CDR3 length: 16 residues. The CDR3 loop reads CASSLWTGGMNYGYTF. CDR3 bases: TGTGCCAGTAGTCTCTGGACAGGGGGCATGAACTATGGCTACACCTTC.

This clone has just a few counts. The J gene is TRBJ1-2, the V gene TRBV6-5; TRBD1 might be the D (6 bases). Deletions cut 0 bases from V and 5 bases from J, with 13 bases between. The CDR3 loop spans 15 amino acids. The germline gives CDR1 MNHEY, CDR2 SVGAGI. This CDR3 is CASSYSLGGRYGYTF. The CDR3 coding sequence is TGTGCCAGCAGTTACTCTTTGGGGGGCAGGTATGGCTACACCTTC.

V is TRBV7-3 and J is TRBJ2-5, with 7 bases aligning to TRBD2. CDR1 is SGHTA and CDR2 is FQGTGA in the germline V gene. CDR3 length equals 15 residues. V was clipped by 5 bases and J by 4 bases; unmatched bases: 10. Written as DNA, the CDR3 is TGTGCCAGCAGCCAGACGGGGGGATATCTAGAGACCCAGTACTTC. Translated, it gives CASSQTGGYLETQYF.

This chain links TRBV30 with TRBJ1-3; D might be TRBD1 (5 bases). The V and J ends lost 4 bases and 3 bases respectively, with 13 bases between them. CDR3 length: 14 amino acids. Germline V gene sequence: CDR1 GTSNPN, CDR2 SVGIG (reference sequence). The chain's CDR3 is CAWTRARVGNTIYF. As DNA, the CDR3 is TGTGCCTGGACTCGGGCCAGGGTTGGAAACACCATATATTTT.

J is TRBJ2-1 and V is TRBV24-1; the match to TRBD1 covers 7 bases. CDR1 and CDR2 (germline): KGHDR, SFDVKD. The CDR3 sequence is 15 residues long. Losses at the gene ends were 3 bases for V and 6 bases for J; bases not matched to a gene: 7. CDR3 sequence: CATSDNRGIGNEQFF. Written as DNA, the CDR3 is TGTGCCACCAGTGATAACAGGGGAATTGGCAATGAGCAGTTCTTC.

The J gene is TRBJ2-5, the V gene TRBV6-1; 10 bases fit TRBD1. The V gene's germline CDR1 is MNHNS and CDR2 SASEGT. Trimming removed 1 base from V and 4 bases from J; junction bases left unmatched: 9. This CDR3 spans 17 amino acids. CDR3 in amino acids: CASSEEGDRGMRETQYF. As DNA, the CDR3 is TGTGCCAGCAGTGAAGAGGGGGACAGGGGTATGAGAGAGACCCAGTACTTC.